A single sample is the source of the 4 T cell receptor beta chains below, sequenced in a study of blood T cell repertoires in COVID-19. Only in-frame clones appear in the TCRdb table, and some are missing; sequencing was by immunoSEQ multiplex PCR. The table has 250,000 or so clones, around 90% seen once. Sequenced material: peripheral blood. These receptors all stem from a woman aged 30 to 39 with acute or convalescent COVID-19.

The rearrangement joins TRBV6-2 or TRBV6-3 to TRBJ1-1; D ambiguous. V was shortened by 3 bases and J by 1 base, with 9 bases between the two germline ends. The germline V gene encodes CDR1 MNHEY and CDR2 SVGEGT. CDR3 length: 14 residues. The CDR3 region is CASSYELENTEAFF. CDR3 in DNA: TGTGCCAGCAGTTATGAGTTAGAGAACACTGAAGCTTTCTTT.

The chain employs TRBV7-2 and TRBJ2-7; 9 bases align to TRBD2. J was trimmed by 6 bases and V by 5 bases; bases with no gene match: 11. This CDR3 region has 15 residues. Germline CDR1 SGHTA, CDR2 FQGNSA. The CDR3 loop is CASSRSAGGPSEQYF. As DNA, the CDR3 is TGTGCCAGCAGCCGCTCGGCGGGAGGGCCTTCCGAGCAGTACTTC.

CDR3 in amino acids: CASSSGTYEQYF. In DNA form, the CDR3 reads TGTGCCAGTAGTTCAGGGACCTACGAGCAGTACTTC. J is TRBJ2-7 and V is TRBV19; a weak D match, TRBD1 (5 bases). This CDR3 is built from 12 residues. Germline V gives CDR1 LNHDA, CDR2 SQIVND (reference sequence). Between the trimmed V and J ends, which lost 5 bases and 2 bases, there was a span of 7 bases.

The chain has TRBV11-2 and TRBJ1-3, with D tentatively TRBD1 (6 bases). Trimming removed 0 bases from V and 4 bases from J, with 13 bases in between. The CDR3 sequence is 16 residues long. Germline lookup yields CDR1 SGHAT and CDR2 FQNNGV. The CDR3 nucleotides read TGTGCCAGCAGCTTAGAGGGGGCAGGTGTGGGAAACACCATATATTTT. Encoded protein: CASSLEGAGVGNTIYF.